This paragraph covers one T cell receptor (beta chain) sequence. This sample was taken from a study of control samples from healthy donors and cancer patients. The CDR3 is made up of 16 amino acids. The table came from immunoSEQ multiplex PCR; TCRdb's copy has only in-frame clones and leaves some out. The sample includes some 180,000 clones. The sample was blood. V gene TRBV12-2 combines with J gene TRBJ2-5; the table's D call TRBD2 went unverified against the DNA. TRBV12-2 is a recognized pseudogene. This sequence was found in a woman between 25 and 40 years old in good health. The CDR3 DNA reads TGTGCAAGTCGCTCAGAACTAGCCGCGACCCTAGAGACCCAGTACTTC. Amino acids: CASRSELAATLETQYF.